The sequence of this T cell receptor (beta chain) was determined in a study of blood T cell repertoires in COVID-19. Libraries were prepared by immunoSEQ multiplex PCR; TCRdb keeps only in-frame clonotypes and omits some of them. The sample includes under 60,000 clones, 85% to 95% of them seen just once. V dropped 1 base and J dropped 6; count of bases not matched to a gene: 8. Germline lookup yields CDR1 SGDLS and CDR2 YYNGEE. The CDR3 extends over 15 amino acids. The TCR sequence derives from a man between 50 and 59 years old with acute or convalescent COVID-19. The J gene is TRBJ1-2, the V gene TRBV9; 8 bases agree with TRBD1. The specimen was peripheral blood. Here the CDR3 DNA reads TGTGCCAGCAGCGTATTGGACAGGGTACCTAATGGCTACACCTTC. Translating gives CASSVLDRVPNGYTF.